This passage covers 21 T cell receptor beta chains from one sample sequenced in a study of T cells in Graves' hyperthyroidism and ophthalmopathy. TCR beta CDR3 region amplification was performed from RNA transcripts. With the HTBI primer set, the TCR CDR3 went through a first round of RT-PCR. TCRdb redid the calling of the multiplex PCR reads with MiXCR, one entry per CDR3 protein. The sample contains 450,000 to 650,000 distinct CDR3 sequences, over 12% of which appear only once. The sequenced material came from blood. Every receptor here comes from a woman aged 18-35 years with Graves' ophthalmopathy.

This clonotype has at least ten counts. The J gene is TRBJ2-7, the V gene TRBV27, with TRBD2 matching over 11 bases. J lost 8 bases, V lost 2 bases, and 8 bases had no gene match. This CDR3 is 15 amino acids long. Germline V gene sequence: CDR1 MNHEY, CDR2 SMNVEV (reference sequence). CDR3: CASSLATSGSIKQYF. As DNA, the CDR3 is TGTGCCAGCAGTTTAGCCACTAGCGGGAGTATTAAGCAGTACTTC.

V gene TRBV7-9 combines with J gene TRBJ2-1; 7 nucleotides agree with TRBD2. Germline V gene data show CDR1 as SEHNR and CDR2 as FQNEAQ (reference sequence). The CDR3 is 14 amino acids. V shed 2 bases, J shed 3 bases, and the junction held 1 base outside the gene matches. The DNA for the CDR3 is TGTGCCAGCAGCTTACGGGGGGACTACAATGAGCAGTTCTTC. As protein: CASSLRGDYNEQFF.

This clonotype was counted at least ten times. The J gene is TRBJ1-6, the V gene TRBV12-3 or TRBV12-4; D gene ambiguous. This CDR3 is 12 amino acids long. Trimming removed 6 bases from V and 11 bases from J, with 11 bases in between. The CDR3 DNA reads TGTGCCAGCAGCCATACTCAGCCACCCCTCCACTTT. It codes for CASSHTQPPLHF.

V and J are TRBV27 and TRBJ2-7, with D unclear. CDR1 is MNHEY and CDR2 is SMNVEV in the germline V gene (reference sequence). Between the trimmed V and J ends, which lost 6 bases and 0 bases, there was a span of 18 bases. The CDR3 has 16 residues. The DNA for the CDR3 is TGTGCCAGCAGCCAAGCCCGCCGCCCTAGCTCCTACGAGCAGTACTTC. Protein: CASSQARRPSSYEQYF.

On this clonotype itself: Given a much more abundant clone one base away, this may be a read error. This chain joins TRBV27 and TRBJ2-7; D not certain. The CDR3 is made up of 15 amino acids. Trimming removed 4 bases from V and 0 bases from J, with 13 bases in between. CDR1 is MNHEY and CDR2 is SMNVEV in the germline V gene (reference sequence). CDR3 amino acids: CASSSPGIDSYEQYF. DNA of the CDR3: TGTGCCAGCAGTTCTCCGGGTATTGACTCCTACGAGCAGTACTTC.

The rearrangement links TRBV4-2 to TRBJ1-1; D call uncertain. The germline gives CDR1 LGHNA, CDR2 YNFKEQ. V was cut by 1 base and J by 3 bases, with 9 bases left in between. The CDR3 length is 14 residues. The CDR3 spells CASSQGSRDTEAFF. The CDR3 DNA reads as TGTGCCAGCAGCCAAGGCTCCCGAGACACTGAAGCTTTCTTT.

There are many counts of this clonotype. J is TRBJ1-1 and V is TRBV5-1; 7 bases are shared with TRBD1. Trimming removed 0 bases from V and 0 bases from J; junction bases left unmatched: 2. The germline V gene encodes CDR1 SGHRS and CDR2 YFSETQ. The length of the CDR3 is 15 residues. For the CDR3, the DNA is TGCGCCAGCAGCTTGGGGGACAGATTGAACACTGAAGCTTTCTTT. This encodes CASSLGDRLNTEAFF. Drawing the rest from reference TRBV5-1 and TRBJ1-1, the complete variable domain is KAGVTQTPRYLIKTRGQQVTLSCSPISGHRSVSWYQQTPGQGLQFLFEYFSETQRNKGNFPGRFSGRQFSNSRSEMNVSTLELGDSALYLCASSLGDRLNTEAFFGQGTRLTVV.

V is TRBV12-5 and J is TRBJ2-1, with a possible D match to TRBD2 (5 bases). Trimming stripped 10 bases from V and 3 bases from J, with 16 bases between. The CDR3 runs to 14 residues. Germline V CDR1 and CDR2: LGHNT, FRNRAP. The CDR3 DNA follows: TGTGCTACCTTGAGCCCAGCGGACTACAATGAGCAGTTCTTC. As protein: CATLSPADYNEQFF.

This clonotype was counted only a few times. The V and J genes are TRBV29-1 and TRBJ2-4; D gene unclear. V was cut by 1 base and J by 1 base, with 14 bases left in between. Per the germline V gene, CDR1 is SQVTM and CDR2 is ANQGSEA. This CDR3 is 16 amino acids long. CDR3 sequence: CSVEVEPYGAKNIQYF. CDR3 DNA sequence: TGCAGCGTTGAAGTCGAGCCCTACGGGGCCAAAAACATTCAGTACTTC.

This clonotype appeared many times. V and J are TRBV2 and TRBJ1-5, with D perhaps matching TRBD1 (5 bases). V was shortened by 2 bases and J by 0 bases, with 14 bases between the two germline ends. This CDR3 has 17 amino acids. Per germline, CDR1 SNHLY and CDR2 FYNNEI. The CDR3 region has the DNA TGTGCCAGCAGTGAAAAAGGGGCAGACCATAGCAATCAGCCCCAGCATTTT. It yields the protein CASSEKGADHSNQPQHF.

This clonotype came up many times. The genes are TRBV6-2 or TRBV6-3 and TRBJ2-7; D unclear. Deletions cut 0 bases from V and 3 bases from J, with 18 bases between. The CDR3 runs to 17 residues. Germline assignment: CDR1 MNHEY and CDR2 SVGEGT. CDR3 in amino acids: CASSYSTGVDFVYEQYF. CDR3 bases: TGTGCCAGCAGTTACTCGACCGGTGTGGATTTTGTCTACGAGCAGTACTTC.

This clonotype was recorded at least ten times. The genes are TRBV12-3 or TRBV12-4 and TRBJ2-1; 14 nucleotides align to TRBD2. The CDR3 is made up of 18 amino acids. V was pared by 4 bases and J by 2 bases, with 7 bases of the junction left unmatched. CDR3: CASSSGTSGSVAYNEQFF. CDR3 coding DNA: TGTGCCAGCAGTTCTGGGACTAGCGGGAGTGTGGCCTACAATGAGCAGTTCTTC.

This chain joins TRBV25-1 and TRBJ1-2, with 11 bases identical to TRBD1. Trimming cost V 2 bases and J 7 bases; bases outside gene matches: 12. In germline, CDR1 is MGHDK, CDR2 SYGVNS. The CDR3 runs to 17 residues. The CDR3 is CASSELEGTGGLSGYTF. The DNA of the CDR3 is TGTGCCAGCAGTGAACTGGAAGGGACAGGGGGATTAAGTGGCTACACCTTC.

This clonotype appeared many times. V and J are TRBV3-1 and TRBJ1-1, with TRBD1 matching 8 bases. The CDR3 loop spans 12 amino acids. Germline CDR1 and CDR2: LGHDT and YNNKEL (reference sequence). V was pared by 4 bases and J by 7 bases, with 2 bases of the junction left unmatched. CDR3: CASSPGQGEAFF. The CDR3 DNA sequence: TGTGCCAGCAGCCCAGGACAGGGTGAAGCTTTCTTT.

This clonotype was detected only a few times. V and J are TRBV4-1 and TRBJ1-6, with a tentative D call TRBD1 (6 bases). The CDR3 is 15 amino acids. V was pared by 1 base and J by 3 bases, with 7 bases between. Germline V gene lookup returns CDR1 MGHRA and CDR2 YSYEKL. The CDR3: CASSQVGGYNSPLHF. DNA for the CDR3: TGCGCCAGCAGCCAAGTAGGGGGCTATAATTCACCCCTCCACTTT.

The sample holds many counts of this clonotype. The chain uses TRBV12-3 or TRBV12-4 and TRBJ1-1, with D hard to call. This CDR3 has 14 residues. V was clipped by 3 bases and J by 4 bases, with 12 bases between them. This chain's CDR3 is CASSFASRGTEAFF. CDR3 in DNA: TGTGCCAGCAGTTTCGCGTCTCGAGGCACTGAAGCTTTCTTT.

This clonotype has at least ten counts. The rearrangement joins TRBV28 to TRBJ2-1; D is ambiguous. Trimming stripped 5 bases from V and 6 bases from J, with 11 bases between. CDR3 length: 13 residues. The germline V gene encodes CDR1 MDHEN and CDR2 SYDVKM. CDR3 sequence: CASSAIVGNEQFF. The CDR3 nucleotides read TGTGCCAGCAGTGCCATCGTAGGCAATGAGCAGTTCTTC.

The table lists this clonotype with many counts. CDR3 nucleotide sequence: TGTGCCTGGAGTGTGGGACAGGCCTACGAGCAGTACTTC. It yields the protein CAWSVGQAYEQYF. This rearrangement joins TRBV30 to TRBJ2-7; TRBD1 agrees at 8 bases. Unmatched junction bases numbered 0, after V lost 0 bases and J lost 2 bases. The CDR3 loop spans 13 amino acids. Germline CDR1 and CDR2: GTSNPN and SVGIG (reference sequence).

This clonotype was recorded at least ten times. The V and J genes are TRBV7-2 and TRBJ2-1, with a possible D match to TRBD2 (5 bases). V lost 1 base and J 1 base, leaving 8 bases between the germline ends. The CDR3 sequence is 15 residues long. Germline loops: CDR1 SGHTA, CDR2 FQGNSA. The CDR3 region is CASSLGGNSYNEQFF. The CDR3 DNA reads TGTGCCAGCAGCTTAGGAGGGAATTCCTACAATGAGCAGTTCTTC.

Many counts were recorded for this clonotype. The chain uses TRBV5-1 and TRBJ2-1; D unclear. The CDR3 covers 17 residues. Trimming shortened V by 4 bases and J by 4 bases, and 21 bases separated the two germline ends. CDR1 and CDR2 from the germline V gene are SGHRS and YFSETQ. CDR3 DNA sequence: TGCGCCAGCAGCCCTAGGAATTCGGTGCGACCATACAATGAGCAGTTCTTC. This codes for CASSPRNSVRPYNEQFF.

This rearrangement joins TRBV9 to TRBJ2-7; TRBD2 aligns across 14 bases. The J segment lost 6 bases and the V segment lost 6 bases, leaving 5 bases of the junction unmatched. Per germline, CDR1 SGDLS and CDR2 YYNGEE. The CDR3 length is 14 residues. In DNA form, the CDR3 reads TGTGCCAGCACCCGACTAGCGGGAGGGTGCGAGCAGTACTTC. Residues: CASTRLAGGCEQYF.